The 24 T cell receptor beta chains given below trace back to one sample, sequenced in a study of T cell repertoires in cytomegalovirus infection. TCRdb processed the reads anew with MiXCR; each CDR3 protein has one entry. In the table there are roughly 720,000 distinct CDR3 sequences, 35% of which are singletons. Sequencing was done on a sample of PBMCs. The source is a human donor in good health (CMV status not recorded). Some clones in this sample may be carry-over from other donors' samples.

The chain joins TRBV7-6 to TRBJ1-4; D not resolved. CDR1 is SGHVS, CDR2 FNYEAQ, per germline. V lost 5 bases, J lost 10 bases, and 11 bases lay in between. CDR3 length: 12 residues. The CDR3 DNA sequence: TGTGCCAGCAGCGGTGGGGTAGGAAAACTGTTTTTT. This gives the protein CASSGGVGKLFF.

Details on this clonotype: The CDR3 does not close with the conserved phenylalanine or tryptophan, likely indicating a read error. This sequence joins TRBV28 and TRBJ2-7; tentatively, D is TRBD1 (5 bases). V was cut by 2 bases and J by 3 bases, with 11 bases left in between. CDR3 length equals 14 residues. Germline loops: CDR1 MDHEN, CDR2 SYDVKM. The CDR3 here is CASSLMGPDYEQYL. For the CDR3, the DNA is TGTGCCAGCAGTTTAATGGGGCCAGACTACGAGCAGTACTTA.

This clonotype was observed at least ten times. V usage is TRBV19 and J usage is TRBJ2-7; 8 bases align to TRBD2. V shed 10 bases, J shed 2 bases, and the junction held 10 bases outside the gene matches. Germline CDR1 reads LNHDA; CDR2 reads SQIVND (reference sequence). The CDR3 is 14 amino acids. The CDR3 DNA sequence: TGTGCCACCCAGGCTAGCGGGCGAACCTACGAGCAGTACTTC. Its translation is CATQASGRTYEQYF. The full variable domain, completed using reference TRBV19 and TRBJ2-7, is DGGITQSPKYLFRKEGQNVTLSCEQNLNHDAMYWYRQDPGQGLRLIYYSQIVNDFQKGDIAEGYSVSREKKESFPLTVTSAQKNPTAFYLCATQASGRTYEQYFGPGTRLTVT.

This clonotype has a single count. The CDR3 is CASSLAEPLDEQYF. The DNA for the CDR3 is TGTGCCAGCAGCTTGGCCGAACCACTTGACGAGCAGTACTTC. This chain joins TRBV5-6 and TRBJ2-7; D remains ambiguous. Germline V gene data show CDR1 as SGHDT and CDR2 as YYEEEE. This CDR3 is 14 amino acids long. The V gene lost 0 bases and the J gene lost 5 bases, with 12 bases spanning the gap.

This clonotype has more than one count but fewer than ten. The genes are TRBV12-3 or TRBV12-4 and TRBJ2-6; D gene uncertain. Trimming pared 4 bases from V and 0 bases from J, leaving 13 bases between. There are 17 residues in the CDR3. The CDR3 loop is CASSSQTRTSGANVLTF. As DNA, the CDR3 is TGTGCCAGCAGTTCCCAGACTCGAACCTCTGGGGCCAACGTCCTGACTTTC.

This clonotype was seen more than once but under ten times. J is TRBJ2-7 and V is TRBV7-8; no definite D call. Germline CDR1 reads SGHVS; CDR2 reads FQNEAQ. This CDR3 is 13 amino acids long. V lost 1 base and J lost 6, with 10 bases in between. CDR3 DNA: TGTGCCAGCAGCTTAGATGGGGTTGGCGAGCAGTACTTC. Its translation: CASSLDGVGEQYF.

The CDR3 region is CASSRASGGITDTQYF. In DNA, the CDR3 is TGTGCCAGTAGTCGGGCTAGCGGGGGGATCACAGATACGCAGTATTTT. The genes are TRBV19 and TRBJ2-3; 11 nucleotides line up with TRBD2. V was pared by 5 bases and J by 2 bases, with 6 bases of the junction left unmatched. Germline lookup yields CDR1 LNHDA and CDR2 SQIVND (reference sequence). This CDR3 contains 16 residues. Based on the CDR3 plus reference TRBV19 and TRBJ2-3, the full variable domain is DGGITQSPKYLFRKEGQNVTLSCEQNLNHDAMYWYRQDPGQGLRLIYYSQIVNDFQKGDIAEGYSVSREKKESFPLTVTSAQKNPTAFYLCASSRASGGITDTQYFGPGTRLTVL.

The V call is TRBV4-2, the J call TRBJ2-1, with D tentatively TRBD2 (6 bases). Trimming shortened V by 2 bases and J by 6 bases, and 14 bases separated the two germline ends. The germline gives CDR1 LGHNA, CDR2 YNFKEQ. This CDR3 is 15 amino acids long. CDR3 protein: CASSQTSLVPNEQFF. CDR3 nucleotide sequence: TGTGCCAGCAGCCAAACTAGCTTAGTCCCCAATGAGCAGTTCTTC.

This clonotype was seen repeatedly, ten times or more. The genes are TRBV10-3 and TRBJ1-1; possible D gene TRBD1, 6 bases. This CDR3 spans 13 amino acids. The ends were cut back, 2 bases at V and 8 bases at J, with 12 bases in the middle. CDR1 is ENHRY, CDR2 SYGVKD, per germline. The CDR3 protein is CAISERVGTEAFF. The CDR3 DNA reads TGTGCCATCAGTGAGAGGGTAGGGACAGAAGCTTTCTTT.

At least ten counts were recorded for this clonotype. CDR3 in DNA: TGTGCCAGCAGCCTACCGGGGCTCAATCAGCCCCAGCATTTT. Protein: CASSLPGLNQPQHF. The chain employs TRBV7-2 and TRBJ1-5; perhaps TRBD1 as D (5 bases). Trimming left V 5 bases short and J 3 bases short, with 11 bases between. The length of the CDR3 is 14 residues. The germline CDR1 and CDR2 sequences are SGHTA and FQGNSA.

The chain links TRBV6-5 to TRBJ1-6; 8 bases map to TRBD1. The CDR3 loop spans 16 amino acids. J gave up 8 bases and V 6 bases, and 12 bases lay outside the gene matches. Germline loops: CDR1 MNHEY, CDR2 SVGAGI. CDR3: CASSLSRTGMYSPLHF. The CDR3 DNA reads TGTGCCAGCAGCCTTTCCAGGACAGGGATGTATTCACCCCTCCACTTT.

Regarding this clonotype: Its ends do not fully match the called genes, so a read error is possible. V gene TRBV7-2 combines with J gene TRBJ1-1; D unclear. The germline CDR1 and CDR2 sequences are SGHTA and FQGNSA. The CDR3 totals 12 residues. CDR3 protein: CASSLVGSRSCF. The CDR3 DNA sequence: TGTGCCAGCAGCTTAGTGGGATCTCGTTCTTGCTTT.

The CDR3 DNA reads TGCAGTGCTGTTCCTAGCGGGGGGCCCAAAAATGAGCAGTTCTTC. This sequence encodes CSAVPSGGPKNEQFF. This chain links TRBV20-1 with TRBJ2-1, with 11 bases aligning to TRBD2. The length of the CDR3 is 15 residues. Germline V CDR1 and CDR2: DFQATT, SNEGSKA (reference sequence). The J segment lost 7 bases and the V segment lost 5 bases, leaving 10 bases of the junction unmatched.

This clonotype has just a few counts. The chain links TRBV24-1 to TRBJ2-3; no reliable D call. V was shortened by 9 bases and J by 3 bases, with 12 bases between the two germline ends. From germline, CDR1 is KGHDR and CDR2 SFDVKD. This CDR3 has 13 residues. CDR3 loop: CATGEKGTDTQYF. The CDR3 DNA reads TGTGCCACCGGCGAGAAGGGAACAGATACGCAGTATTTT.

There are a few counts of this clonotype. This chain connects TRBV2 to TRBJ1-1; a possible D gene is TRBD1 (5 bases). Germline loops: CDR1 SNHLY, CDR2 FYNNEI. The CDR3 covers 14 residues. Trimming cost V 0 bases and J 4 bases, with 9 bases left between them. CDR3 bases: TGTGCCAGCAGTGAAGCCCCCGACAGCACTGAAGCTTTCTTT. It translates to CASSEAPDSTEAFF.

As concerns this clonotype: Sequence at one end of the junction differs from germline and may be a read error. The V call is TRBV29-1, the J call TRBJ2-6; the D gene is possibly TRBD1 (5 bases). Germline CDR1 SQVTM, CDR2 ANQGSEA. CDR3 length: 14 amino acids. CDR3 loop: CSVETPPGAKVLTF. The DNA for the CDR3 is TGCAGCGTTGAGACGCCGCCTGGGGCCAAAGTCCTGACTTTC.

This clonotype was picked up a small number of times. The rearrangement links TRBV12-3 or TRBV12-4 to TRBJ2-7, with 15 bases matching TRBD2. The J segment lost 6 bases and the V segment lost 2 bases, leaving 11 bases of the junction unmatched. The CDR3 covers 18 residues. The CDR3 reads CASSLYPSGLAGGIEQYF. Here the CDR3 DNA reads TGTGCCAGCAGTTTATATCCCTCTGGACTAGCGGGGGGGATCGAGCAGTACTTC.

Note on this clonotype: At one end, the junction sequence differs from germline, possibly due to a read error. The V and J genes are TRBV24-1 and TRBJ1-5; 7 bases are shared with TRBD1. Germline V gene data show CDR1 as KGHDR and CDR2 as SFDVKD. This CDR3 comprises 14 residues. The CDR3 DNA is TGTGCCACCTCTCCAGGGGGTGGCAATCATCCCCAGCATTTT. Translating gives CATSPGGGNHPQHF.

About this clonotype itself: Germline is not matched at one junction end, which may reflect a read error. J is TRBJ1-2 and V is TRBV4-1, with D perhaps matching TRBD1 (6 bases). Germline lookup yields CDR1 MGHRA and CDR2 YSYEKL. CDR3 size: 15 residues. CDR3 amino acids: CASSQDPTGNYGYTF. The CDR3 bases are TGTGCCAGCAGCCAAGATCCGACAGGAAACTATGGCTACACCTTC.

The chain recombines TRBV20-1 with TRBJ2-3; D possibly corresponds to TRBD1 (6 bases). The CDR3 length is 13 residues. V was shortened by 4 bases and J by 5 bases, with 13 bases between the two germline ends. CDR1 and CDR2 (germline): DFQATT, SNEGSKA (reference sequence). CDR3 loop: CSAKPTGRDTQYF. CDR3 nucleotides: TGCAGTGCTAAGCCTACAGGGCGAGATACGCAGTATTTT.

The chain joins TRBV5-6 to TRBJ1-2; a weak D match, TRBD1 (5 bases). Trimming removed 2 bases at V and 4 bases at J, with 12 bases between. This CDR3 spans 14 amino acids. Looked up from germline, CDR1 is SGHDT and CDR2 is YYEEEE. The CDR3 nucleotides read TGTGCCAGCAGCTTCCGGGCCGGGGCCTATGGCTACACCTTC. Translation: CASSFRAGAYGYTF. The full variable domain, rest sourced from reference TRBV5-6 and TRBJ1-2, is DAGVTQSPTHLIKTRGQQVTLRCSPKSGHDTVSWYQQALGQGPQFIFQYYEEEERQRGNFPDRFSGHQFPNYSSELNVNALLLGDSALYLCASSFRAGAYGYTFGSGTRLTVV.

The chain has TRBV7-2 and TRBJ2-5; 8 positions match TRBD1. Germline V gene sequence: CDR1 SGHTA, CDR2 FQGNSA. Trimming cost V 6 bases and J 2 bases; bases outside gene matches: 5. The CDR3 is 14 residues long. CDR3 bases: TGTGCCAGCAGATCCACAGGGGGACAAGAGACCCAGTACTTC. Protein sequence: CASRSTGGQETQYF.

The genes are TRBV7-9 and TRBJ2-1; possibly TRBD2 for D (6 bases). Germline V gene sequence: CDR1 SEHNR, CDR2 FQNEAQ (reference sequence). The V end lost 2 bases, the J end lost 12 bases, and 14 bases lay between the germline ends. The length of the CDR3 is 13 residues. CDR3 sequence reads: CASSLSGGMGQFF. The CDR3 DNA reads TGTGCCAGCAGCTTATCTGGGGGGATGGGGCAGTTCTTC.

This rearrangement joins TRBV11-1 to TRBJ2-1; D is unresolved. The CDR3 is made up of 18 amino acids. V shed 1 base and J shed 0 bases, with 16 bases lying between them. From germline, CDR1 is SGHAT and CDR2 FQDESV (reference sequence). CDR3 sequence: CASSLEYGVQSSYNEQFF. The CDR3 DNA is TGTGCCAGCAGCTTAGAATATGGCGTTCAAAGCTCCTACAATGAGCAGTTCTTC.